This TCR beta chain stems from a study of T cells in Graves' hyperthyroidism and ophthalmopathy. This clonotype was observed a few times. From germline, CDR1 is SGHRS and CDR2 YFSETQ. V dropped 1 base and J dropped 2 bases, with 15 bases sitting between them. This CDR3 has 16 amino acids. Authors of the study amplified TCR beta CDR3 regions from RNA transcripts. The primer set for the first-round RT-PCR of the TCR CDR3 was HTBI. TCRdb re-analysed the multiplex PCR reads in MiXCR, keeping a single row per CDR3 protein. Here the sample spans 480,000 or so distinct CDR3 sequences, 13% to 15% being singletons.

This clonotype was obtained from a woman in her late teens or twenties with Graves' hyperthyroidism. Input material: blood. The chain recombines TRBV5-1 with TRBJ2-5; the D gene is possibly TRBD2 (6 bases). In DNA form, the CDR3 reads TGCGCCAGCAGCTTGAATCACGGGGGAGGTCAAGAGACCCAGTACTTC. Translated: CASSLNHGGGQETQYF. The entire variable domain, with the rest obtained from reference TRBV5-1 and TRBJ2-5, is as follows: KAGVTQTPRYLIKTRGQQVTLSCSPISGHRSVSWYQQTPGQGLQFLFEYFSETQRNKGNFPGRFSGRQFSNSRSEMNVSTLELGDSALYLCASSLNHGGGQETQYFGPGTRLLVL.